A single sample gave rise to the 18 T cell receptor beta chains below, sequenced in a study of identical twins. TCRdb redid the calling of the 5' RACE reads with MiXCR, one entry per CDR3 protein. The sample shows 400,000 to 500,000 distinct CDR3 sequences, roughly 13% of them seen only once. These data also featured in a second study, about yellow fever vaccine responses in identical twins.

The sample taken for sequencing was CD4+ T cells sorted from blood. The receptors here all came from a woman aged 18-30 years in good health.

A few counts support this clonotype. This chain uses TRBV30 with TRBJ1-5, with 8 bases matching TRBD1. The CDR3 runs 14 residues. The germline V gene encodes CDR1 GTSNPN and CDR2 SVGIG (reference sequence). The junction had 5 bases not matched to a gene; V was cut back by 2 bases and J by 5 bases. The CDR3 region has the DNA TGTGCCTGGAGTTATGGACAGGGACATCAGCCCCAGCATTTT. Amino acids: CAWSYGQGHQPQHF. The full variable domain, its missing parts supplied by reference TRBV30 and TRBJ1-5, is SQTIHQWPATLVQPVGSPLSLECTVEGTSNPNLYWYRQAAGRGLQLLFYSVGIGQISSEVPQNLSASRPQDRQFILSSKKLLLSDSGFYLCAWSYGQGHQPQHFGDGTRLSIL.

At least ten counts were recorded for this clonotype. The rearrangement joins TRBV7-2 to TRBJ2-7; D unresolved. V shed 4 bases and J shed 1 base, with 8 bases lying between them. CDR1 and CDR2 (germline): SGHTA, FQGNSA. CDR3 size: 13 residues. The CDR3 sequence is CASSYSPSYEQYF. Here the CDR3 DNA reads TGTGCCAGCAGCTACTCTCCTTCCTACGAGCAGTACTTC.

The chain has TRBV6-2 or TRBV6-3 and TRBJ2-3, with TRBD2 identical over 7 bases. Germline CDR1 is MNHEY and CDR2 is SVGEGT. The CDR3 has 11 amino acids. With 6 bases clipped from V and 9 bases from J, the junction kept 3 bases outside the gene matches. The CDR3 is CASSQRGTQYF. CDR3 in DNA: TGTGCCAGCAGCCAGCGGGGAACGCAGTATTTT.

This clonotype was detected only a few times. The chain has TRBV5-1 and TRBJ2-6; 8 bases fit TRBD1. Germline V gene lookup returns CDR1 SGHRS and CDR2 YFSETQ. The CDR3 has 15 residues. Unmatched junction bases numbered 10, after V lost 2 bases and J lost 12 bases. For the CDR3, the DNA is TGCGCCAGCAGCTTAGGGACAGGTGTATCAGGCGTCCTGACTTTC. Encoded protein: CASSLGTGVSGVLTF.

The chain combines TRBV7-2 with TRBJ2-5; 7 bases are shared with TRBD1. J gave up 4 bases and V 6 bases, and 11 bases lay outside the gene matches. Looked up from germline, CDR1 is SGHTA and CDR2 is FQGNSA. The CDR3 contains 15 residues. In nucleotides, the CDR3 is TGTGCCAGCAGTCCTTACCAGACAGGGTTAGAGACCCAGTACTTC. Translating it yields CASSPYQTGLETQYF.

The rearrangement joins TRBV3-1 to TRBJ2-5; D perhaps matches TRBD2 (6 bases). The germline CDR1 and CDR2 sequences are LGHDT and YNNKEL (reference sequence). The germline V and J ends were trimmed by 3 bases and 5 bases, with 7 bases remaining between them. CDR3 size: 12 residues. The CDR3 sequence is CASSQTRETQYF. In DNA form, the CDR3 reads TGTGCCAGCAGCCAGACTAGGGAGACCCAGTACTTC.

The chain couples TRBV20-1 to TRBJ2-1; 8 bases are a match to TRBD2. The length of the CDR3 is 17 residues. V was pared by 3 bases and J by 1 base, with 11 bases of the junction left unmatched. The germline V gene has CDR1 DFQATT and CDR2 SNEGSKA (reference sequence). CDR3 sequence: CSASGTPGLGSYNEQFF. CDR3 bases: TGCAGTGCTAGCGGAACCCCGGGACTAGGGTCCTACAATGAGCAGTTCTTC.

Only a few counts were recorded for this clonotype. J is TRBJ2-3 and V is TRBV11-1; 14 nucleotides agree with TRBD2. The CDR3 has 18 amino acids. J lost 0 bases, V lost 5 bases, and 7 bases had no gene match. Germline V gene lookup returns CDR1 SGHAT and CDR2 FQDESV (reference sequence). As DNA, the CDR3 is TGTGCCAGCAGCCCAAGGACTAGCGGGGGGCTCAGCACAGATACGCAGTATTTT. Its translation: CASSPRTSGGLSTDTQYF.

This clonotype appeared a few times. The CDR3, as DNA: TGTGCCAGCAGCCCCAAAGGCGGCACAGATACGCAGTATTTT. Encoded protein: CASSPKGGTDTQYF. The chain employs TRBV7-2 and TRBJ2-3; D remains unclear. Per germline, CDR1 SGHTA and CDR2 FQGNSA. Trimming shortened V by 5 bases and J by 1 base, and 10 bases separated the two germline ends. The CDR3 contains 14 residues.

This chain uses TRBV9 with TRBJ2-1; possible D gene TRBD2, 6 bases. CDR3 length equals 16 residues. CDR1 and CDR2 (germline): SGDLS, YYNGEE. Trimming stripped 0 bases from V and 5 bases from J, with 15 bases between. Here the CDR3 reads CASSVDPRGKNNEQFF. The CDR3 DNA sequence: TGTGCCAGCAGCGTAGATCCGCGGGGAAAGAACAATGAGCAGTTCTTC.

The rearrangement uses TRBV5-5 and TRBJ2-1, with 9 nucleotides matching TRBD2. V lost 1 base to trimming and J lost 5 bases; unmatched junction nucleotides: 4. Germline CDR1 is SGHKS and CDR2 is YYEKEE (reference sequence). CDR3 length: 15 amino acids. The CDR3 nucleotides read TGTGCCAGCAGCTTGAGGACTAGCGACCACAATGAGCAGTTCTTC. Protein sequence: CASSLRTSDHNEQFF.

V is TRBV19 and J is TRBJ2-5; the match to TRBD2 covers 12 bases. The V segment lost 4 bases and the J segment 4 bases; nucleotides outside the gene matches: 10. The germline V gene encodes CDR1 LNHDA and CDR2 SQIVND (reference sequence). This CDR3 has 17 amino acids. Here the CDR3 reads CASSNPFLAGGRETQYF. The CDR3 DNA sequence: TGTGCCAGTAGTAACCCCTTCCTAGCGGGAGGGAGAGAGACCCAGTACTTC.

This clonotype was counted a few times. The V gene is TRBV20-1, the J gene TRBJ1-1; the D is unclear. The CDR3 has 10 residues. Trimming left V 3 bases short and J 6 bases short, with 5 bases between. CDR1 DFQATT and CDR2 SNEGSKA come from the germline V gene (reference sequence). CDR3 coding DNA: TGCAGTGCTAGGCAGTCTGAAGCTTTCTTT. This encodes CSARQSEAFF.

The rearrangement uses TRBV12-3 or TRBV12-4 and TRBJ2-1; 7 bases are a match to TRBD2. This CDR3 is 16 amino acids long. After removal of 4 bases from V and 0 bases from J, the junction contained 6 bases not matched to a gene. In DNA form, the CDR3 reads TGTGCCAGCAGTTCGACTAGCCGGAGCTCCTACAATGAGCAGTTCTTC. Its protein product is CASSSTSRSSYNEQFF.

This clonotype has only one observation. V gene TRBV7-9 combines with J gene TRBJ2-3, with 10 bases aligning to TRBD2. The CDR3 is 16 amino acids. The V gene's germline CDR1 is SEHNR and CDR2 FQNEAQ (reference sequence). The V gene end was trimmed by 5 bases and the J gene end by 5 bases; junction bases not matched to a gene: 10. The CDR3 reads CASSLDRLAGGDTQYF. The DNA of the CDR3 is TGTGCCAGCAGCCTGGACCGACTAGCGGGTGGAGATACGCAGTATTTT.

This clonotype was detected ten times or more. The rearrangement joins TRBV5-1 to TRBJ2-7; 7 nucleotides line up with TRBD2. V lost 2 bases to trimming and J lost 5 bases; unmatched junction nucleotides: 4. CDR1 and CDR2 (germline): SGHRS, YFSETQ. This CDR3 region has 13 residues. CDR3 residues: CASSFGLADEQYF. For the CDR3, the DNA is TGCGCCAGCAGCTTTGGTCTAGCGGACGAGCAGTACTTC.

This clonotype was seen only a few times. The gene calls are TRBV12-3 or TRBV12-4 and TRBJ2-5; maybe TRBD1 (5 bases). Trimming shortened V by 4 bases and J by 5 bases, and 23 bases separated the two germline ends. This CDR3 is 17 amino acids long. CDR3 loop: CASSSKTTVRAGETQYF. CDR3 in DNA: TGTGCCAGCAGTTCGAAAACGACAGTCAGGGCAGGGGAGACCCAGTACTTC.

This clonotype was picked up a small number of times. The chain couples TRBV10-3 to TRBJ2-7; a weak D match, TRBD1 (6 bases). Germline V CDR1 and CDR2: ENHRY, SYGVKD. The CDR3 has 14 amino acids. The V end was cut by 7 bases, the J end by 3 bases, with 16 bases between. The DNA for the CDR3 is TGTGCCATCATCCCGGGACAAGGGAGCTACGAGCAGTACTTC. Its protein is CAIIPGQGSYEQYF.